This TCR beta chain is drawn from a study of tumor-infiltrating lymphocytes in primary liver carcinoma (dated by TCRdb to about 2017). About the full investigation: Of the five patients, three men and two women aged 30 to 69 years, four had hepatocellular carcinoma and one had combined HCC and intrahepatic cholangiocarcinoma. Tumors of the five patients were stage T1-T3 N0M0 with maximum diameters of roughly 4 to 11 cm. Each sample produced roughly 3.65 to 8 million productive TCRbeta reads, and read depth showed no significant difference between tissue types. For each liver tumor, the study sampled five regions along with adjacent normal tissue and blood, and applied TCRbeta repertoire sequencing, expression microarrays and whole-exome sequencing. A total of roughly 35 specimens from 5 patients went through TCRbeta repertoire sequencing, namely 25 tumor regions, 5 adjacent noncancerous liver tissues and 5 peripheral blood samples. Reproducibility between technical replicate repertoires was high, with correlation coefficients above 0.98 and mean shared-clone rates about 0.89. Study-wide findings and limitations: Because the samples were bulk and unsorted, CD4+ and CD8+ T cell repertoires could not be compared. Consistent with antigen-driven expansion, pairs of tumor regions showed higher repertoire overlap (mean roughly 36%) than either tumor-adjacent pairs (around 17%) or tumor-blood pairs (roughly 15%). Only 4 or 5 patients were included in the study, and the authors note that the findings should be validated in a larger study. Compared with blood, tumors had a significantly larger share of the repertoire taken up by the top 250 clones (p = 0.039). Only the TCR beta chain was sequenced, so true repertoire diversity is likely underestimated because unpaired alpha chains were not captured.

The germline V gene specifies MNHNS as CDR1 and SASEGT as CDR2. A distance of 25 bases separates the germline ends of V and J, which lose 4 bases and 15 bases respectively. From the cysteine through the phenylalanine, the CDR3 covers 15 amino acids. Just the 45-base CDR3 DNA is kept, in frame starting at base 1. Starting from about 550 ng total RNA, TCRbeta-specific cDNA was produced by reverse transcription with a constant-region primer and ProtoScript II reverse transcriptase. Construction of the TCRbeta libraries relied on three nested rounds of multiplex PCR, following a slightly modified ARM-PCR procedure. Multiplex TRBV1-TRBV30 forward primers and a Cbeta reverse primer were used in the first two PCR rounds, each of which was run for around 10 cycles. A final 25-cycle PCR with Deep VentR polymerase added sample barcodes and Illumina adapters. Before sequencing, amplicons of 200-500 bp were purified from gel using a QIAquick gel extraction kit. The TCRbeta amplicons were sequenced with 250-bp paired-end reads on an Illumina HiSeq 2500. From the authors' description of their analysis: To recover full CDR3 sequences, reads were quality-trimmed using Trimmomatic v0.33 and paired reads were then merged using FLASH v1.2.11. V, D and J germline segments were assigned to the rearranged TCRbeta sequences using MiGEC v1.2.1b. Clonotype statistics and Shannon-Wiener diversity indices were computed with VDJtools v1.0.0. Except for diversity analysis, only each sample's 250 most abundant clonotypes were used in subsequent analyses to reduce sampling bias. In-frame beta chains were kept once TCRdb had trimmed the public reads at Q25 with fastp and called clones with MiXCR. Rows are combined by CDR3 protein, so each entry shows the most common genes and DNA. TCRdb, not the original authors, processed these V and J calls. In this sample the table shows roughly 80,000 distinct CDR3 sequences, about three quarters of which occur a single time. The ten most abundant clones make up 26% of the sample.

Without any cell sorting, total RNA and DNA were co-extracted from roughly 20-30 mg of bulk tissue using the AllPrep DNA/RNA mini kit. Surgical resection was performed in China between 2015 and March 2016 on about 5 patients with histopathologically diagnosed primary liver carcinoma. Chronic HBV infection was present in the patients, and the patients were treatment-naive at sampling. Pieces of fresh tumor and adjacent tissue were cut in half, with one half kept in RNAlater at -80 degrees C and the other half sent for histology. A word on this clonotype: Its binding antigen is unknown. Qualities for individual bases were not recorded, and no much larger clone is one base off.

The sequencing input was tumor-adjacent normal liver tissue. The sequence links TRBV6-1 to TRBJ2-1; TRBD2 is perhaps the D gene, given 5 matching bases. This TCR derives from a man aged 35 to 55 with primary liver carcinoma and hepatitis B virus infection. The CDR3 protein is CASSALSGNYNEWFF. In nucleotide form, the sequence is TGTGCCAGCAGTGCGTTGTCGGGGAACTACAATGAGTGGTTCTTC.